Below, 12 T cell receptor beta chains from the same sample are listed, as sequenced in a study of cytomegalovirus exposure and HLA in healthy donors. PCR primers comprised 60 Vbeta and 13 Jbeta primers. Sequencing used immunoSEQ multiplex PCR; TCRdb keeps in-frame clones, though not all of them. This sample has 200,000 or so clones, with 75% to 90% found just once. The sample comprised PBMCs. These receptors were obtained from a boy younger than 10 in good health and CMV-seronegative.

V is TRBV30 and J is TRBJ2-7; 11 bases map to TRBD1. Trimming took 1 base from V and 7 from J; bases not matched to a gene: 9. Germline V CDR1 and CDR2: GTSNPN, SVGIG (reference sequence). This CDR3 contains 15 residues. CDR3 bases: TGTGCCTGGAGTGAACTAGGACAGGGGGCGGGGGAGCAGTACTTC. Its translation is CAWSELGQGAGEQYF.

The chain recombines TRBV9 with TRBJ1-6; TRBD1 is a possible D gene (6 bases). Germline loops: CDR1 SGDLS, CDR2 YYNGEE. V lost 0 bases, J lost 9 bases, and 22 bases lay in between. The CDR3 contains 18 residues. CDR3 in amino acids: CASSVGVAGASSGSPLHF. The CDR3 DNA reads as TGTGCCAGCAGCGTAGGGGTAGCAGGGGCGAGTTCGGGTTCACCCCTCCACTTT.

This chain uses TRBV6-5 with TRBJ2-7; 10 nucleotides align to TRBD2. Losses at the gene ends were 6 bases for V and 2 bases for J; bases not matched to a gene: 7. Germline values: CDR1 MNHEY, CDR2 SVGAGI. The CDR3 is made up of 15 amino acids. This chain's CDR3 is CASSNTGLAAYEQYF. DNA for the CDR3: TGTGCCAGCAGCAATACTGGACTAGCGGCCTACGAGCAGTACTTC.

The sample holds a few counts of this clone. The CDR3 spells CASSAQGWNTEAFF. The CDR3 region has the DNA TGTGCCAGCAGTGCACAGGGATGGAACACTGAAGCTTTCTTT. The gene calls are TRBV2 and TRBJ1-1; possibly TRBD1 for D (6 bases). This CDR3 is built from 14 residues. The V gene's germline CDR1 is SNHLY and CDR2 FYNNEI. Trimming cost V 4 bases and J 1 base, with 10 bases left between them.

This chain connects TRBV6-5 to TRBJ1-2; 8 bases map to TRBD1. V was pared by 2 bases and J by 0 bases, with 2 bases of the junction left unmatched. The CDR3 spans 15 residues. The germline gives CDR1 MNHEY, CDR2 SVGAGI. As DNA, the CDR3 is TGTGCCAGCAGTTACGGGGGACAGGCTAACTATGGCTACACCTTC. This sequence encodes CASSYGGQANYGYTF.

The rearrangement uses TRBV30 and TRBJ2-6; 7 nucleotides agree with TRBD1. Per germline, CDR1 GTSNPN and CDR2 SVGIG (reference sequence). The CDR3 is made up of 17 amino acids. V was clipped by 8 bases and J by 2 bases; unmatched bases: 15. The CDR3 DNA follows: TGTGCCCTGAAGTGGGACAGTATGCCCCCTGGGGCCAACGTCCTGACTTTC. Translation gives CALKWDSMPPGANVLTF.

The chain recombines TRBV9 with TRBJ1-4, with a possible D match to TRBD1 (6 bases). Germline V lookup: CDR1 SGDLS, CDR2 YYNGEE. Trimming shortened V by 3 bases and J by 6 bases, and 9 bases separated the two germline ends. There are 13 residues in the CDR3. This CDR3 reads CASSEGGDEKLFF. In DNA form, the CDR3 reads TGTGCCAGCAGCGAAGGGGGAGATGAAAAACTGTTTTTT.

The chain links TRBV4-1 to TRBJ2-7; 11 bases line up with TRBD2. Unmatched junction bases numbered 8, after V lost 1 base and J lost 6 bases. CDR1 MGHRA and CDR2 YSYEKL come from the germline V gene. CDR3 length: 16 residues. Written as DNA, the CDR3 is TGCGCCAGCAGCCAAGTCTCCGGGACTAGCGGTTGCGAGCAGTACTTC. It encodes CASSQVSGTSGCEQYF.

The chain employs TRBV6-4 and TRBJ2-1; unclear D gene. The ends were cut back, 5 bases at V and 7 bases at J, with 12 bases in the middle. The CDR3 spans 13 residues. Germline V gene data show CDR1 as MRHNA and CDR2 as SNTAGT. The CDR3 DNA reads TGTGCCAGCAGTCCTGGAGCGTGGAATGAGCAGTTCTTC. This gives the protein CASSPGAWNEQFF.

The rearrangement uses TRBV5-8 and TRBJ2-3; 13 bases align to TRBD2. The germline V gene has CDR1 SGHTS and CDR2 YDEGEE. This CDR3 has 17 residues. Trimming cost V 1 base and J 5 bases; bases outside gene matches: 7. The CDR3 is CASSLFRTSGGLDTQYF. The CDR3 DNA is TGTGCCAGCAGCTTGTTCCGGACTAGCGGGGGATTAGATACGCAGTATTTT.

The rearrangement joins TRBV9 to TRBJ1-2; D is unresolved. This CDR3 region has 15 residues. The germline V gene encodes CDR1 SGDLS and CDR2 YYNGEE. Trimming took off 0 bases at V and 0 bases at J, with 9 bases between the two ends. The CDR3 DNA sequence: TGTGCCAGCAGCGTAGTAACCGACACTAACTATGGCTACACCTTC. It specifies CASSVVTDTNYGYTF. The full variable domain, completed using reference TRBV9 and TRBJ1-2, is DSGVTQTPKHLITATGQRVTLRCSPRSGDLSVYWYQQSLDQGLQFLIQYYNGEERAKGNILERFSAQQFPDLHSELNLSSLELGDSALYFCASSVVTDTNYGYTFGSGTRLTVV.

This chain joins TRBV2 and TRBJ1-2; no definite D call. Germline V gene data show CDR1 as SNHLY and CDR2 as FYNNEI. Trimming took 8 bases from V and 6 from J, leaving 13 bases between them. The CDR3 totals 12 residues. CDR3 nucleotides: TGTGCCAGCGTCTCCGAGATCGATGGCTACACCTTC. Translating it yields CASVSEIDGYTF.